Listed below are T cell receptor beta chains from one sample, sequenced in a study of shared clonotypes between healthy human individuals. Generated by immunoSEQ multiplex PCR, the TCRdb table keeps only in-frame clones and is missing some. Of roughly 700,000 clones in the sample, 74% were seen once. The source material was memory CD4+ T cells sorted from blood. These receptors came from a woman aged 25 to 39 in good health. CDR3s include the opening cysteine and the closing phenylalanine or tryptophan. D genes are given only for firm matches. Some rows mark clone size as missing; the rest say once, few, many or name a class of expanded clone.

J gene,D gene,V gene,clone size,CDR3 protein,CDR3 DNA
TRBJ2-5,NA,TRBV7-9,few,CASSLAAGETQYF,TGTGCCAGCAGCTTAGCTGCGGGGGAGACCCAGTACTTC
TRBJ2-3,NA,TRBV19,NA,CASSYRSPGSTDTQYF,TGTGCCAGTAGTTACAGGTCCCCTGGGAGCACAGATACGCAGTATTTT
TRBJ2-7,NA,TRBV10-3,NA,CAITSGTASYEQYF,TGTGCCATCACCTCCGGGACGGCCTCCTACGAGCAGTACTTC
TRBJ2-5,TRBD2,TRBV14,NA,CASSQEREGRRKTQYF,TGTGCCAGCAGCCAAGAGCGGGAGGGCCGAAGGAAGACCCAGTACTTC
TRBJ2-5,TRBD2,TRBV7-2,NA,CASSHGPAGGPKTQYF,TGTGCCAGCAGCCATGGCCCTGCGGGAGGGCCTAAGACCCAGTACTTC
TRBJ2-5,TRBD2,TRBV18,NA,CASSLVMASGSQETQYF,TGTGCCAGCTCACTAGTTATGGCTAGCGGGAGCCAAGAGACCCAGTACTTC
TRBJ1-2,TRBD1,TRBV2,NA,CARTGGGYGYTF,TGTGCCAGAACAGGGGGCGGGTATGGCTACACCTTC
TRBJ2-7,TRBD2,TRBV6-5,NA,CASGAGTSGYEQYF,TGTGCCAGCGGAGCCGGGACTAGCGGATACGAGCAGTACTTC
TRBJ2-3,NA,TRBV2,NA,CATLRENTDTQYF,TGTGCCACCCTTCGGGAAAACACAGATACGCAGTATTTT
TRBJ1-1,TRBD1,TRBV19,NA,CASSVRGQNTEAFF,TGTGCCAGTAGTGTCAGGGGGCAGAACACTGAAGCTTTCTTT
TRBJ1-3,NA,TRBV15,NA,CATSRDGEGNTIYF,TGTGCCACCAGCAGAGATGGTGAGGGAAACACCATATATTTT
TRBJ1-3,TRBD1,TRBV30,NA,CAWTTRGANTIYF,TGTGCCTGGACCACCAGGGGGGCAAACACCATATATTTT
TRBJ2-5,NA,TRBV19,NA,CASNQQLQETQYF,TGTGCCAGTAACCAACAGTTACAAGAGACCCAGTACTTC
TRBJ1-3,NA,TRBV29-1,NA,CSVDSGNTIYF,TGCAGCGTTGACTCTGGAAACACCATATATTTT
TRBJ2-3,TRBD2,TRBV28,NA,CASSLSGDYTDTQYF,TGTGCCAGCAGTCTTAGCGGGGACTACACAGATACGCAGTATTTT
TRBJ2-1,NA,TRBV28,NA,CASGRPPVQFF,TGTGCCAGTGGGCGGCCACCAGTGCAGTTCTTC
TRBJ1-4,NA,TRBV11-2,NA,CASSIHKRQQTNEKLFF,TGTGCCAGCAGCATCCATAAGCGACAGCAAACTAATGAAAAACTGTTTTTT
TRBJ2-2,TRBD2,TRBV5-4,NA,CASSSWTSGPQGTGELFF,TGTGCCAGCAGCTCCTGGACTAGCGGACCCCAGGGGACCGGGGAGCTGTTTTTT
TRBJ2-6,NA,TRBV6-1,NA,CASISLPRRANVLTF,TGTGCCAGCATTTCCCTACCGCGGAGGGCCAACGTCCTGACTTTC
TRBJ2-2,NA,TRBV5-4,NA,CASSDKRNTGELFF,TGTGCCAGCAGCGACAAGCGGAACACCGGGGAGCTGTTTTTT
TRBJ2-7,NA,TRBV5-1,NA,CASSTHYEQYF,TGCGCCAGCAGCACCCACTACGAGCAGTACTTC
TRBJ1-1,NA,TRBV7-2,NA,CASRGSGNTEAFF,TGTGCCAGCAGGGGTTCGGGGAACACTGAAGCTTTCTTT
TRBJ1-2,NA,TRBV5-1,NA,CASSLAGSGTVSWDHF,TGCGCCAGCAGCTTGGCCGGCAGCGGGACGGTGTCGTGGGACCACTTC
TRBJ1-5,TRBD1,TRBV13,once,CATLSRGDRVARSNQPQHF,TGTGCCACACTATCCCGAGGGGACAGGGTCGCCCGGAGCAATCAGCCCCAGCATTTT
TRBJ2-1,NA,TRBV4-1,few,CASSQAILVSLYEQFF,TGCGCCAGCAGCCAAGCGATATTGGTCTCACTCTATGAGCAGTTCTTC
TRBJ2-4,NA,TRBV5-8,many,CASSLWGEAKNIQYF,TGTGCCAGCAGCTTGTGGGGGGAAGCCAAAAACATTCAGTACTTC
TRBJ2-7,TRBD1,TRBV4-2,NA,CASSQLTGTGNYEQYF,TGTGCCAGCAGCCAATTAACCGGGACAGGGAACTACGAGCAGTACTTC
TRBJ2-1,TRBD2,TRBV25-1,NA,CASSPGTSGYNEQFF,TGTGCCAGCAGTCCCGGGACTAGCGGTTACAATGAGCAGTTCTTC
TRBJ1-1,NA,TRBV6-1,NA,CASSEQGQTGAFF,TGTGCCAGCAGTGAACAGGGTCAAACAGGAGCTTTCTTT
TRBJ1-2,NA,TRBV28,NA,CASSLRTGANYGYTF,TGTGCCAGCAGTTTAAGAACAGGAGCTAACTATGGCTACACCTTC
TRBJ2-2,TRBD2,TRBV7-3,NA,CASSLVAPGLAGAGELFF,TGTGCCAGCAGCTTAGTAGCCCCCGGACTAGCGGGAGCCGGGGAGCTGTTTTTT
TRBJ2-7,NA,TRBV1,NA,CTSSPRTSGRLPYEQYF,TGCACCAGCAGCCCCCGGACTAGCGGGAGGCTACCCTACGAGCAGTACTTC
TRBJ1-3,NA,TRBV7-6,NA,CASSGSAGLGNTIYF,TGTGCCAGCAGCGGCTCCGCAGGGCTAGGAAACACCATATATTTT
TRBJ2-3,NA,TRBV27,NA,CASRWGAEVTDTQYF,TGTGCCAGCAGGTGGGGGGCGGAAGTCACAGATACGCAGTATTTT
TRBJ2-7,TRBD1,TRBV11-2,NA,CASSRGPGQGRGEQYF,TGTGCCAGCAGCCGGGGACCGGGACAGGGGAGAGGCGAGCAGTACTTC
TRBJ2-2,NA,TRBV10-1,NA,CASSEGDHRTGELFF,TGCGCCAGCAGTGAAGGGGATCATCGCACCGGGGAGCTGTTTTTT
TRBJ2-6,NA,TRBV7-2,few,CASSFHPPGSGANVLTF,TGTGCCAGCAGCTTCCACCCTCCGGGCTCTGGGGCCAACGTCCTGACTTTC
TRBJ2-6,NA,TRBV18,NA,CASSPGSGSPGANVLTF,TGTGCCAGCTCACCCGGCTCAGGGTCTCCTGGGGCCAACGTCCTGACTTTC
TRBJ1-2,NA,TRBV7-3,NA,CASSLTGRGYTF,TGTGCCAGCAGCTTAACCGGGAGAGGCTACACCTTC
TRBJ2-3,NA,TRBV27,few,CASSRGQFTDTQYF,TGTGCCAGCAGCCGAGGACAGTTCACAGATACGCAGTATTTT
TRBJ1-4,NA,TRBV2,NA,CASSEQGLNEKLFF,TGTGCCAGCAGTGAACAGGGCCTTAATGAAAAACTGTTTTTT